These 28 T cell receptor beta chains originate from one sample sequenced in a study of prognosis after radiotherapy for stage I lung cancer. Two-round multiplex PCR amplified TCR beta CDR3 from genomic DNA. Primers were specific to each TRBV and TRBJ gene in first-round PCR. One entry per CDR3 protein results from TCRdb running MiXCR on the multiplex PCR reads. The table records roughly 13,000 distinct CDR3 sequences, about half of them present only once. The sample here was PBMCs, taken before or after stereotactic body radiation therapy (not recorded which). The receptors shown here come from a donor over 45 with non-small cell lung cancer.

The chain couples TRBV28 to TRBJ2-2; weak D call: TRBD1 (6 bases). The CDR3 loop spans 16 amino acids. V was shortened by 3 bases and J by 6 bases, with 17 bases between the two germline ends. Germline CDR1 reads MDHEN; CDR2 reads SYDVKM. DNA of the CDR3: TGTGCCAGCAGTTTCTGGGTACAGGGATTTCCCGGGGAGCTGTTTTTT. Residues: CASSFWVQGFPGELFF.

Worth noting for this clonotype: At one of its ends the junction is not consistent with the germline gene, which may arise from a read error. Written as DNA, the CDR3 is TGTGCCAGCAGCCGAGGGAGGGGAGTCAATCATCCCCAGCATTTT. Translation gives CASSRGRGVNHPQHF. This chain links TRBV6-2 or TRBV6-3 with TRBJ1-5, with D perhaps matching TRBD1 (5 bases). Looked up from germline, CDR1 is MNHEY and CDR2 is SVGEGT. CDR3 length: 15 amino acids.

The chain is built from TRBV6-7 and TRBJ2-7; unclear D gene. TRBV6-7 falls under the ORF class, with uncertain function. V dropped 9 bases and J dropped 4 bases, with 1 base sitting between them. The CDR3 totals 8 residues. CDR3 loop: CASYEQYF. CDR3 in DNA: TGTGCCAGTTACGAGCAGTACTTC.

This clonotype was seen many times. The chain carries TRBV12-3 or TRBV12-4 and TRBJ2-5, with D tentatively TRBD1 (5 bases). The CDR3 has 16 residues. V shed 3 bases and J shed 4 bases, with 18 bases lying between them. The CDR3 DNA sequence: TGTGCCAGCAGTTTGTCGGCAGGGTCCTGGGTAGAGACCCAGTACTTC. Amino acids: CASSLSAGSWVETQYF.

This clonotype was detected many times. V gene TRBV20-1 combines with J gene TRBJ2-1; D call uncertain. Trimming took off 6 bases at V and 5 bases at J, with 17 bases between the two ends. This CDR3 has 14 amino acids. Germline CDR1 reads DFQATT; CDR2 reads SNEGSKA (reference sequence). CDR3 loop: CSAIGQTGHNEQFF. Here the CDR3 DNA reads TGCAGTGCGATAGGTCAGACTGGACACAATGAGCAGTTCTTC.

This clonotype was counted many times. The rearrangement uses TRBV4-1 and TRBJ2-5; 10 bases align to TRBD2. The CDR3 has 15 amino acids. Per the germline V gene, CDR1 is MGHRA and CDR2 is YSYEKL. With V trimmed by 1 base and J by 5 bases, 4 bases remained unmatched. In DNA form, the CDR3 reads TGCGCCAGCAGCCAAGCCTCTAGCGGGGGTGAGACCCAGTACTTC. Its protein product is CASSQASSGGETQYF.

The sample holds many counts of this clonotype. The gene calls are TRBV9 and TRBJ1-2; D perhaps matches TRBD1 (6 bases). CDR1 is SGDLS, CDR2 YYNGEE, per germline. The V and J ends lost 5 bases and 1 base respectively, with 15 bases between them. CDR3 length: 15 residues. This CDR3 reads CASSAPGTLNYGYTF. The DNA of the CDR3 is TGTGCCAGCAGTGCTCCCGGGACACTTAACTATGGCTACACCTTC.

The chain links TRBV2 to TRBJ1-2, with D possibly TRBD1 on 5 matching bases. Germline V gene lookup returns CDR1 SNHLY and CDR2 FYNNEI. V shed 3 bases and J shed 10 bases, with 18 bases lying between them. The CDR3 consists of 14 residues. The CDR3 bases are TGTGCCAGCAGTGATTGGCAGGGCAACTATTTCTACACCTTC. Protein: CASSDWQGNYFYTF.

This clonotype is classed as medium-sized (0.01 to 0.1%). This CDR3 reads CASRTQGHYGYTF. For the CDR3, the DNA is TGTGCCAGCAGGACACAGGGTCACTATGGCTACACCTTC. The rearrangement uses TRBV5-6 and TRBJ1-2; D is possibly TRBD1 (6 bases). Between the trimmed V and J ends, which lost 5 bases and 3 bases, there was a span of 11 bases. Looked up from germline, CDR1 is SGHDT and CDR2 is YYEEEE. This CDR3 contains 13 residues.

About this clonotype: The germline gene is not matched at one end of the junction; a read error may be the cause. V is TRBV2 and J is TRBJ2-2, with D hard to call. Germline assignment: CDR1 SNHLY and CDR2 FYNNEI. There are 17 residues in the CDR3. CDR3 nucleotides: TGTGTCAGCAGTGACCCCCCCAGGCCATCGAACACCGGGGAGCTGTTTTTT. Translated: CVSSDPPRPSNTGELFF. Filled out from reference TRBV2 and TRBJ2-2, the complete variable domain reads EPEVTQTPSHQVTQMGQEVILRCVPISNHLYFYWYRQILGQKVEFLVSFYNNEISEKSEIFDDQFSVERPDGSNFTLKIRSTKLEDSAMYFCVSSDPPRPSNTGELFFGEGSRLTVL.

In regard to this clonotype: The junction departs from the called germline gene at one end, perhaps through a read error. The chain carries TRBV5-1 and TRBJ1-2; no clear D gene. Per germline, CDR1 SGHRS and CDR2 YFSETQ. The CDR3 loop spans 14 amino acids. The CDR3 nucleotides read TGCGCCAGCAGCTTGGAGGCGACATGGGATGGCTACATCTTC. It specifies CASSLEATWDGYIF.

CDR3 nucleotides: TGTGCCAGCAGTGGGACAGGGAGGAGCTCCTACAATGAGCAGTTCTTC. Protein product: CASSGTGRSSYNEQFF. This rearrangement joins TRBV2 to TRBJ2-1; 8 bases agree with TRBD1. The CDR3 has 16 residues. Germline CDR1 reads SNHLY; CDR2 reads FYNNEI. J lost 0 bases, V lost 4 bases, and 5 bases had no gene match.

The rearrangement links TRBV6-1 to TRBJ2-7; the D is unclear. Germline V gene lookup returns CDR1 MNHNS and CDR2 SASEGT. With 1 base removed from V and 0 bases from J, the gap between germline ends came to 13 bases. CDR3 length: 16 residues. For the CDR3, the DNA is TGTGCCAGCAGTGAAGGGTGGGTTGTTTCCTCCTACGAGCAGTACTTC. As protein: CASSEGWVVSSYEQYF.

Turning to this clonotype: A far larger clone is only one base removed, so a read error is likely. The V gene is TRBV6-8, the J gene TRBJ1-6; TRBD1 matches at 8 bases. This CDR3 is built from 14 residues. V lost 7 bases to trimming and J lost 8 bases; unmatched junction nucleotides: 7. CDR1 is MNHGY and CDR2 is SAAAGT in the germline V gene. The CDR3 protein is CASILNRGDSPLHF. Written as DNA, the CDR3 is TGTGCCAGCATTCTTAACAGGGGGGATTCACCCCTCCACTTT.

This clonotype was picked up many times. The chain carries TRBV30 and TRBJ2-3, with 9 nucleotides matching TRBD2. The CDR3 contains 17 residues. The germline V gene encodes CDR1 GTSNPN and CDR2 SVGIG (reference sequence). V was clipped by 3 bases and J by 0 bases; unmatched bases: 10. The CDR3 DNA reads TGTGCCTGGAGACTCCGCGGGGGGGCTTTTAGCACAGATACGCAGTATTTT. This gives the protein CAWRLRGGAFSTDTQYF.

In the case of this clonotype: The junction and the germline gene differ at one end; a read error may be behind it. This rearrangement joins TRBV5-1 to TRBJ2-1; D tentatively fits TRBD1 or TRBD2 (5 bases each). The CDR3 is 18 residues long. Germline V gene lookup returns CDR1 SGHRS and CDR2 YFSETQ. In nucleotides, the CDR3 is TGCGCCAGCATCTTGGGGCGGCCGGGGCGAGGGACCTACAATGAGCAGTTCTTC. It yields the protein CASILGRPGRGTYNEQFF.

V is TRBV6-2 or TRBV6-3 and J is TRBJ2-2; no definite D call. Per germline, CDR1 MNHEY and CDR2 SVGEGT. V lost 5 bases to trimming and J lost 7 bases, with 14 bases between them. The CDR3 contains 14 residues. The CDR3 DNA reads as TGTGCCAGCAGTGTTAGCTATAAAAACGGGGAGCTGTTTTTT. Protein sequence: CASSVSYKNGELFF.

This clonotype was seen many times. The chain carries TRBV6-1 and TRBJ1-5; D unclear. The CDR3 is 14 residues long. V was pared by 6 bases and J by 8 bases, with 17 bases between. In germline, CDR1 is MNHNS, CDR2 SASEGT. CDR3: CASSASGFGEPQHF. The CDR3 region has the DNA TGTGCCAGCAGCGCCTCAGGATTTGGGGAGCCCCAGCATTTT.

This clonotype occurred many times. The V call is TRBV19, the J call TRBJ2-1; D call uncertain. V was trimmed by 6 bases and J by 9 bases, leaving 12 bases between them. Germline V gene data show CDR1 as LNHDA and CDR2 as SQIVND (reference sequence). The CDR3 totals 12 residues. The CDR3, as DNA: TGTGCCAGTAGCTCCCTCGGAGTTGAGCAGTTCTTC. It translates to CASSSLGVEQFF.

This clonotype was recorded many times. The CDR3 here is CASSVSGSPGSTQYF. Written as DNA, the CDR3 is TGTGCCAGCAGCGTATCGGGGTCCCCGGGCAGTACGCAGTATTTT. The V and J genes are TRBV9 and TRBJ2-3; the D gene is possibly TRBD2 (5 bases). CDR3 length: 15 amino acids. Trimming shortened V by 1 base and J by 8 bases, and 17 bases separated the two germline ends. Looked up from germline, CDR1 is SGDLS and CDR2 is YYNGEE. The full variable domain, its missing parts supplied by reference TRBV9 and TRBJ2-3, is DSGVTQTPKHLITATGQRVTLRCSPRSGDLSVYWYQQSLDQGLQFLIQYYNGEERAKGNILERFSAQQFPDLHSELNLSSLELGDSALYFCASSVSGSPGSTQYFGPGTRLTVL.

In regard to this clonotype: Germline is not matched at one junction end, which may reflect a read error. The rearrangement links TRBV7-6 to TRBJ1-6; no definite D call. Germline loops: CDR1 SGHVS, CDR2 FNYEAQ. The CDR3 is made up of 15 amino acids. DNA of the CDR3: TGTGCCAGTAGCTCCCGGTCGACGTATAATTCACCCCTCCACTTT. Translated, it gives CASSSRSTYNSPLHF.

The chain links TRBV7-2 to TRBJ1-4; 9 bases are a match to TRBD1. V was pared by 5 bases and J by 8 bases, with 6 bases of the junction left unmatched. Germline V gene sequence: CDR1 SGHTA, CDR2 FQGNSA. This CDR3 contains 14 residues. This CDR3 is CASSTQGAGEKLFF. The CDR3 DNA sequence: TGTGCCAGCAGCACACAGGGGGCCGGGGAAAAACTGTTTTTT.

The DNA of the CDR3 is TGTGCTAGTGGTCCCGGGACAGGGCCCGGAGGGTCCGGGGAGCTGTTTTTT. Translating it yields CASGPGTGPGGSGELFF. This chain joins TRBV12-5 and TRBJ2-2; TRBD1 matches 9 bases. Germline V gene lookup returns CDR1 LGHNT and CDR2 FRNRAP. The CDR3 length is 17 residues. The trim removed 5 bases at V and 6 bases at J, leaving 13 bases unmatched.

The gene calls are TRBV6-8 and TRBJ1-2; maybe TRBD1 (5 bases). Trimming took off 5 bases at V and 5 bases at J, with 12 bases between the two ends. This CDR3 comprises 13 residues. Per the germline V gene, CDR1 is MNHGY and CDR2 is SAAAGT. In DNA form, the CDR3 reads TGTGCCAGCAGTGACAGTGGAGGTTATGGCTACACCTTC. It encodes CASSDSGGYGYTF.

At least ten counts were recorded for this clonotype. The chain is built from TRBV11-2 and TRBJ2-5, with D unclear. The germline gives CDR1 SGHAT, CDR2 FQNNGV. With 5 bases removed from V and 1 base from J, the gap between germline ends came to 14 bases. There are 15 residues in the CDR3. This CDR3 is CASSPPLGSQETQYF. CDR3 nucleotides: TGTGCCAGCAGCCCCCCTTTAGGGTCCCAAGAGACCCAGTACTTC.

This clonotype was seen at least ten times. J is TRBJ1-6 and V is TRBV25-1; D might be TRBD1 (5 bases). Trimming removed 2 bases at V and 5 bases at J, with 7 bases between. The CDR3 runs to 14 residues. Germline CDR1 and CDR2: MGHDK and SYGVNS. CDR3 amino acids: CASSERGDNSPLHF. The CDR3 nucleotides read TGTGCCAGCAGTGAAAGAGGGGATAATTCACCCCTCCACTTT.

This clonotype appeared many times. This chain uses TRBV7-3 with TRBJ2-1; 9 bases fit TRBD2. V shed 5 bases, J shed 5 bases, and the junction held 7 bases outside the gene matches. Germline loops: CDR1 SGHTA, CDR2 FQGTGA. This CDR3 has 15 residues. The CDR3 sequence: CASSHSGGFDNEQFF. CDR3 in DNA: TGTGCCAGCAGCCATAGCGGGGGCTTTGACAATGAGCAGTTCTTC. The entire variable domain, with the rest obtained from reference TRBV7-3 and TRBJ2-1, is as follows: GAGVSQTPSNKVTEKGKYVELRCDPISGHTALYWYRQSLGQGPEFLIYFQGTGAADDSGLPNDRFFAVRPEGSVSTLKIQRTERGDSAVYLCASSHSGGFDNEQFFGPGTRLTVL.

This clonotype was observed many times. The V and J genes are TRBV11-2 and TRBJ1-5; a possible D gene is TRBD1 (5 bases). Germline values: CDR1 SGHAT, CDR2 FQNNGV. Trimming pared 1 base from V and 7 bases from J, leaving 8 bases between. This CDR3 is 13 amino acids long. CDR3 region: CASSLGGLQPQHF. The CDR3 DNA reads TGTGCCAGCAGCTTAGGGGGGTTACAGCCCCAGCATTTT.